The clone carrying this TCR beta chain was recorded a few times. The antigen is not known. RNA transcripts yielded amplified TCR beta CDR3 regions. Researchers ran a first-round RT-PCR on the TCR CDR3 using the HTBI primer set. TCRdb reanalysed the multiplex PCR reads using MiXCR and keeps one entry per CDR3 protein. The sample lists about 840,000 distinct CDR3 sequences; 38% were seen once. This sample was taken from a study of T cells in Graves' hyperthyroidism and ophthalmopathy. Study-wide results and caveats: In the blood, most expanded thyroid clonotypes above 0.001 appeared as well. The model forecast ophthalmopathy, anticipating it by a median around 6.5 months before onset.

The sequence was obtained from a man aged 18 to 30 with Graves' hyperthyroidism. Sequenced sample: blood.

CDR3 region: CASSYSLGSNQPQHF. CDR3 sequence (DNA): TGTGCCAGCAGTTACTCGCTGGGGAGCAATCAGCCCCAGCATTTT. V usage is TRBV6-5 and J usage is TRBJ1-5; no definite D call. Germline loops: CDR1 MNHEY, CDR2 SVGAGI. The CDR3 is 15 residues long. Trimming shortened V by 0 bases and J by 1 base, and 7 bases separated the two germline ends.